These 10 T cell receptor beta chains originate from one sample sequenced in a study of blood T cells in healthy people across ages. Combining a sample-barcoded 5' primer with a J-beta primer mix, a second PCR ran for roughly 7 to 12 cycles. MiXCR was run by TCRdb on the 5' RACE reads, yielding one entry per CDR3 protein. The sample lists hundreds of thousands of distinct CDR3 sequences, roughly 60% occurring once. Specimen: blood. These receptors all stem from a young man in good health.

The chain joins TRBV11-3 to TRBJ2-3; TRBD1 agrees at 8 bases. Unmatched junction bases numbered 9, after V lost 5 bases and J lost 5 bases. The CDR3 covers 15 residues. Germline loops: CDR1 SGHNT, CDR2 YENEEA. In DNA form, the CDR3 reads TGTGCCAGCAGCAGCGGACAGGGTGGAATAGATACGCAGTATTTT. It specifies CASSSGQGGIDTQYF.

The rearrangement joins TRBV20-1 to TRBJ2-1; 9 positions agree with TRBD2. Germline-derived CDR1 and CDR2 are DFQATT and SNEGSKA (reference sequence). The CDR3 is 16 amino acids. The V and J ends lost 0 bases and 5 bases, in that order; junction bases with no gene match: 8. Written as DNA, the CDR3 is TGCAGTGCTAGAGACCTTGGACTAGCGAAAAACAATGAGCAGTTCTTC. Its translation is CSARDLGLAKNNEQFF.

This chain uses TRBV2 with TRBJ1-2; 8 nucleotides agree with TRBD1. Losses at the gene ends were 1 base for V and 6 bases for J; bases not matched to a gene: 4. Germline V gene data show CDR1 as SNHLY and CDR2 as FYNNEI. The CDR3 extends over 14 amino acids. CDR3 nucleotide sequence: TGTGCCAGCAGTGAAGAGGACAGGGCCGATGGCTACACCTTC. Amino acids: CASSEEDRADGYTF. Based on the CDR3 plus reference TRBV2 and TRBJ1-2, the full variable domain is EPEVTQTPSHQVTQMGQEVILRCVPISNHLYFYWYRQILGQKVEFLVSFYNNEISEKSEIFDDQFSVERPDGSNFTLKIRSTKLEDSAMYFCASSEEDRADGYTFGSGTRLTVV.

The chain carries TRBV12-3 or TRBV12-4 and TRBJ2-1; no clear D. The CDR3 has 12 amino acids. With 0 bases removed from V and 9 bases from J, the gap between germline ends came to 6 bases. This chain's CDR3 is CASSLAPAEQFF. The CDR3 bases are TGTGCCAGCAGTTTAGCGCCTGCTGAGCAGTTCTTC.

The CDR3 reads CASSSVDEKLFF. The CDR3, as DNA: TGTGCCAGCAGCTCGGTCGATGAAAAACTGTTTTTT. The rearrangement joins TRBV6-5 to TRBJ1-4; D is unclear. Trimming left V 6 bases short and J 6 bases short, with 8 bases between. Germline loops: CDR1 MNHEY, CDR2 SVGAGI. This CDR3 spans 12 amino acids.

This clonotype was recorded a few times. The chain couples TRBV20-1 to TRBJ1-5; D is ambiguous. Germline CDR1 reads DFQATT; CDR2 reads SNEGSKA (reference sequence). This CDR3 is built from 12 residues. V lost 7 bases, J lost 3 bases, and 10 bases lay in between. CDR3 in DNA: TGCAGTGTAGGAGGGAACAATCAGCCCCAGCATTTT. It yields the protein CSVGGNNQPQHF.

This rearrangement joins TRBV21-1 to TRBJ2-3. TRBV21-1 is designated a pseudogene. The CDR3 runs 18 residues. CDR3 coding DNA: TGTGCCAGCAGCCTTCGTCATTGGGTCAGAAACTACACAGATACGCAGTATTTT. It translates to CASSLRHWVRNYTDTQYF.

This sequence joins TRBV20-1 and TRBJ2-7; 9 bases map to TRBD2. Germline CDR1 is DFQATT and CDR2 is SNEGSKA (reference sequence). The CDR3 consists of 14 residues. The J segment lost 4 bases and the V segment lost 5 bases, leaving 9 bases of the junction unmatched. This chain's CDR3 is CSAQGSGGLYEQYF. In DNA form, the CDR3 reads TGCAGTGCTCAAGGGAGCGGGGGGTTATACGAGCAGTACTTC.

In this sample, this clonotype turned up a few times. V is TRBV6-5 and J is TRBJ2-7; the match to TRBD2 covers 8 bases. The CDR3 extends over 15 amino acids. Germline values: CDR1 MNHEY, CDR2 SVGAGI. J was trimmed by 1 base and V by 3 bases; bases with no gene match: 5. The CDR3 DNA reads TGTGCCAGCAGTTATGCGGGGGGCCTATCCTACGAGCAGTACTTC. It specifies CASSYAGGLSYEQYF.

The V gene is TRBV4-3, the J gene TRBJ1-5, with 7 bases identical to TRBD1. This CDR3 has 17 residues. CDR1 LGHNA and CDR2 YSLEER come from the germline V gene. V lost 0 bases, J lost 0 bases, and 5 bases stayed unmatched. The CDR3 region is CASSQDRQGNSNQPQHF. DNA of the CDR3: TGCGCCAGCAGCCAAGATCGACAGGGAAATAGCAATCAGCCCCAGCATTTT.